This TCR beta chain was sequenced during a study of response to subunit inactivated influenza vaccine. Study outcomes and limitations: That few new T cells are recruited by each seasonal influenza vaccination was the authors' suggestion.

The CDR3 covers 16 residues. From germline, CDR1 is DFQATT and CDR2 SNEGSKA (reference sequence). The V gene lost 2 bases and the J gene lost 5 bases, with 18 bases spanning the gap. In this sample, this clonotype turned up a few times. The antigen remains undetermined. TCRdb itself ran the RT-PCR reads through MiXCR, one entry per CDR3 protein. The sample carries a few hundred thousand distinct CDR3 sequences, 21% recorded once. The clonotype originates from a man between 50 and 75 years old who received an inactivated influenza vaccine. The starting material was PBMCs from blood, obtained approximately 20 months after vaccination. The chain links TRBV20-1 to TRBJ1-4; D is perhaps TRBD1 (6 bases). In DNA form, the CDR3 reads TGCAGTGCTAGACCCCTTGGGGGGGGGCAAAATGAAAAACTGTTTTTT. As protein: CSARPLGGGQNEKLFF.